This T cell receptor (beta chain) originates from a study of T cell changes during pregnancy in multiple sclerosis. Here immunoSEQ multiplex PCR was the method, and the copy in TCRdb shows in-frame clones only, minus some. The table shows roughly 58,000 clones, with about 92% occurring only once. Germline values: CDR1 MNHNS, CDR2 SASEGT. The V end was cut by 2 bases, the J end by 3 bases, with 7 bases between. The CDR3 has 13 amino acids. The clonotype was recovered from a female donor in good health, enrolled as a control in a pregnancy study. The chain employs TRBV6-1 and TRBJ2-5; perhaps TRBD1 as D (6 bases). The specimen was CD4+ T cells from peripheral blood mononuclear cells, collected after pregnancy. The CDR3 is CASSENREETQYF. DNA of the CDR3: TGTGCCAGCAGTGAAAACAGGGAAGAGACCCAGTACTTC.